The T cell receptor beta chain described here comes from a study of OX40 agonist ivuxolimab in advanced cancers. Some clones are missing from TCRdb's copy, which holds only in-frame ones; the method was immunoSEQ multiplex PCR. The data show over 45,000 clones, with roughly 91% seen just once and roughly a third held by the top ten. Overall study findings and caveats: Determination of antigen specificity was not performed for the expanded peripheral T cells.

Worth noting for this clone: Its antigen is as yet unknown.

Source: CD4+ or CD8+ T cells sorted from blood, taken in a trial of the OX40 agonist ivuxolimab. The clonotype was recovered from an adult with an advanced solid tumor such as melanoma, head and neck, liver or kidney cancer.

In DNA, the CDR3 is TGTGCCAGCAGCTCGACAGGGAACTATGGCTACACCTTC. It is translated as CASSSTGNYGYTF. The chain combines TRBV11-2 with TRBJ1-2, with TRBD1 matching over 7 bases. Germline-derived CDR1 and CDR2 are SGHAT and FQNNGV. The V and J ends lost 4 bases and 2 bases, in that order; junction bases with no gene match: 1. This CDR3 contains 13 residues.